This entry describes one T cell receptor beta chain. Its antigen is unknown. The CDR3 spans 14 residues. The V gene's germline CDR1 is SQVTM and CDR2 ANQGSEA. Naive CD8+ T lymphocytes were specified as CD45RO-CCR7+CD27+CD95-. The libraries of TRB cDNA were constructed through 5' RACE using UMI labels. TCRdb re-called the 5' RACE reads; every CDR3 protein appears as one record, without DNA. The specimen's table records 46,000 or so distinct CDR3 sequences. This specimen comes from a study of CXCR3-negative and CXCR3-positive naive CD8 T cells. Study-level findings and limits: Against CXCR3-negative naive cells, CXCR3-positive naive cells showed more hydrophobic TRB CDR3s. In both naive subsets diversity was comparably high, whereas memory CD8+ cells showed much lower diversity.

Material for sequencing was naive CXCR3- CD8+ T cells from blood. Described subset: CD45RO-CCR7+CD27+CD95- naive CD8+ T cells lacking CXCR3 (TNR3-). The chain links TRBV29-1 to TRBJ2-5; as DNA is missing, the TRBD1 call by TCRdb cannot be tested. This sequence originates from a human donor in good health. Some clones in this sample may be carry-over from other donors' samples. CDR3: CSVEEAGSFETQYF.